The TCR beta chain under discussion was sequenced for a study of CD8 T cells in ankylosing spondylitis (dated by TCRdb to 2015 to 2018). Looking at the study overall: To find TCR variants linked to disease, the study profiled T cell receptor beta repertoires in ankylosing spondylitis patients and healthy donors. Peripheral blood was sampled, and synovial fluid was additionally collected from ankylosing spondylitis patients. The full study cohort comprised roughly 24 ankylosing spondylitis patients and over 95 healthy donors.

This clonotype was found many times. Its antigen is still unknown. No base qualities exist here, and no much larger clone lies one base off it. Data came from an Illumina HiSeq 2500. Quantitative 5'-RACE with molecular barcodes was the method used to prepare the TCR beta libraries. Under the source paper's analysis protocol: A new computational method, built on a probabilistic model of VDJ rearrangement, was used to identify disease-linked TCR variants. The public reads were reprocessed in TCRdb via fastp at Q25 and MiXCR, keeping in-frame beta chains. Entries that share a CDR3 protein sequence are merged under the most common genes and DNA. TCRdb's processing, not the authors', yielded these V and J calls. The sample table records over 200,000 distinct CDR3 sequences; about 10% of these occur just once. About a fifth of the sample is held by the ten biggest clonotypes. The cysteine opens and the phenylalanine closes a CDR3 of 15 amino acids. Only the CDR3 portion is preserved as DNA: 45 bases, with reading frame beginning at the first base. V drops 7 bases and J drops 3 bases, leaving 18 bases in between. CDR1 is given as SGHRS and CDR2 as YFSETQ, both from the germline V gene.

Broad study findings and their caveats: Some motif variants had previously been reported in the synovial fluid and blood of reactive arthritis patients, which suggests shared mechanisms of disease initiation. The disease-linked clones showed a CD8+ phenotype and occurred at relatively low frequencies in peripheral blood. The disease-linked clones were reported as significantly enriched in matched synovial fluid samples from ankylosing spondylitis patients. Blood from ankylosing spondylitis patients appeared to be characterized by a TCR beta motif composed of several highly homologous amino acid variants.

The receptor was isolated from a male donor with ankylosing spondylitis or in good health (not recorded which). The V gene is TRBV5-1 and the J gene is TRBJ2-3; the D region is possibly TRBD1 or TRBD2, each matching across 6 bases. Material: blood, either unsorted or a sorted T cell fraction (not recorded which). The CDR3 amino acid sequence is: CASWGPGGGTDTQYF. The nucleotide sequence reads as follows: TGCGCCAGCTGGGGGCCCGGCGGAGGGACAGATACGCAGTATTTT.